This TCR beta chain came from a study of CD8 T cells in ankylosing spondylitis. MiXCR was run by TCRdb on the 5' RACE reads, yielding one entry per CDR3 protein. The sample carries about 250,000 distinct CDR3 sequences, more than 25% recorded once. Findings and limits, study-wide: It appeared that ankylosing spondylitis blood was characterized by a TCR beta motif of several highly homologous variants.

This clonotype was seen repeatedly, ten times or more. The antigen remains unidentified. Sequenced material: blood, either unsorted or a sorted T cell fraction (not recorded which). The TCR originated in a male donor with ankylosing spondylitis or in good health (not recorded which).

DNA of the CDR3: TGCAGCGTTGGAACAGACGAGCAGTACTTC. Its translation is CSVGTDEQYF. This sequence joins TRBV29-1 and TRBJ2-7; D is uncertain. The V end lost 4 bases, the J end lost 5 bases, and 6 bases lay between the germline ends. The CDR3 length is 10 residues. Germline assignment: CDR1 SQVTM and CDR2 ANQGSEA.